A selection of T cell receptor beta chains follows, all from one sample in a study of blood T cells in healthy people across ages. A single record per CDR3 protein comes from TCRdb applying MiXCR to the 5' RACE reads. The repertoire holds 800,000 to 950,000 distinct CDR3 sequences, with under 35% as singletons. These same data were also listed under a study on T cells of mothers and their children.

Sequencing was performed on blood. The receptors stem from a middle-aged woman in good health. Both conserved end residues are part of each CDR3. A D gene is named only where the DNA matches it firmly. Clone size appears in some rows only: once, few, many, or a class for an expanded clone.

>TRBJ2-5|NA|TRBV4-2|few
CASSSLVGRPETQYF
TGTGCCAGCAGCTCTCTAGTTGGAAGGCCAGAGACCCAGTACTTC
>TRBJ2-7|NA|TRBV5-1|NA
CACSLVSPGTPNYEQYF
TGCGCCTGCAGCTTGGTTTCGCCCGGGACACCCAATTACGAGCAGTACTTC
>TRBJ1-1|NA|TRBV4-3|many
CASSQDRGGTEAFF
TGCGCCAGCAGCCAAGATCGCGGGGGGACTGAAGCTTTCTTT
>TRBJ2-3|NA|TRBV12-3/TRBV12-4|few
CASSSSSTGDTDTQYF
TGTGCCAGCAGTTCATCCTCGACTGGGGATACAGATACGCAGTATTTT
>TRBJ2-7|NA|TRBV7-2|many
CASSLVPSYEQYF
TGTGCCAGCAGCTTAGTTCCCTCCTACGAGCAGTACTTC
>TRBJ2-1|TRBD2|TRBV6-1|few
CASSENSLAGGYNEQFF
TGTGCCAGCAGTGAGAACTCACTAGCGGGGGGGTACAATGAGCAGTTCTTC
>TRBJ2-1|NA|TRBV28|few
CASLGQTEYNEQFF
TGTGCCAGTCTAGGGCAGACCGAATACAATGAGCAGTTCTTC
>TRBJ2-3|NA|TRBV15|NA
CATSGGWGTDTQYF
TGTGCCACCAGCGGGGGGTGGGGCACAGATACGCAGTATTTT
>TRBJ1-4|NA|TRBV10-3|NA
CVISESFAAPATNEKLFF
TGTGTCATCAGTGAGTCGTTCGCCGCTCCAGCAACTAATGAAAAACTGTTTTTT
>TRBJ2-3|NA|TRBV4-1|many
CASSQEGIDRAGTDTQYF
TGCGCCAGCAGCCAGGAGGGGATAGACAGGGCGGGCACAGATACGCAGTATTTT
>TRBJ2-7|TRBD2|TRBV7-3|few
CASSLMAGGYNEQYF
TGTGCCAGCAGCTTAATGGCGGGGGGTTACAATGAGCAGTACTTC
>TRBJ2-2|TRBD2|TRBV29-1|NA
CSVGGLAAAAGELFF
TGCAGCGTTGGGGGACTAGCGGCGGCGGCCGGGGAGCTGTTTTTT
>TRBJ2-3|NA|TRBV7-2|NA
CASSLRHGSTDTQYF
TGTGCCAGCAGCTTAAGGCACGGCAGCACAGATACGCAGTATTTT
>TRBJ1-1|NA|TRBV6-5|few
CASSPGRGYTEAFF
TGTGCCAGCAGTCCAGGACGTGGGTACACTGAAGCTTTCTTT
>TRBJ2-1|NA|TRBV4-1|NA
CTSSPPRTVNEQFF
TGCACCAGCAGCCCTCCTAGGACAGTGAATGAGCAGTTCTTC
>TRBJ2-5|TRBD2|TRBV10-3|few
CAISGRALAEETQYF
TGTGCCATCAGTGGGAGGGCACTAGCGGAAGAGACCCAGTACTTC
>TRBJ1-1|TRBD1|TRBV2|NA
CASTRTGVNTEAFF
TGTGCCAGCACCAGGACAGGGGTCAACACTGAAGCTTTCTTT
>TRBJ2-7|NA|TRBV28|few
CASSGPGALPYEQYF
TGTGCCAGCAGCGGTCCAGGGGCGCTTCCCTACGAGCAGTACTTC
>TRBJ1-1|TRBD1|TRBV6-1|NA
CASMGQGTNTEAFF
TGTGCCAGCATGGGACAGGGTACGAACACTGAAGCTTTCTTT
>TRBJ2-3|TRBD1|TRBV30|NA
CAWQKTGADTQYF
TGTGCCTGGCAAAAAACAGGGGCAGATACGCAGTATTTT
>TRBJ1-2|NA|TRBV12-3/TRBV12-4|few
CASSPRTEGYTF
TGTGCCAGCAGCCCCAGGACAGAAGGCTACACCTTC
>TRBJ2-7|NA|TRBV24-1|many
CATSPTGSYEQYF
TGTGCCACCAGTCCAACGGGGTCCTACGAGCAGTACTTC
>TRBJ2-5|TRBD1|TRBV18|NA
CASSPHRGRETQYF
TGTGCCAGCTCACCACACAGGGGGCGAGAGACCCAGTACTTC
>TRBJ2-3|NA|TRBV29-1|NA
CSVVLYTDTQYF
TGCAGCGTTGTCCTCTACACAGATACGCAGTATTTT
>TRBJ1-1|NA|TRBV9|NA
CASTTTGQNTEAFF
TGTGCCAGCACGACGACAGGTCAGAACACTGAAGCTTTCTTT
>TRBJ2-5|NA|TRBV9|many
CASGHQETQYF
TGTGCCAGCGGCCACCAAGAGACCCAGTACTTC
>TRBJ1-5|TRBD1|TRBV9|NA
CASNWTGDPNQPQHF
TGTGCCAGCAACTGGACAGGGGACCCTAATCAGCCCCAGCATTTT
>TRBJ2-5|NA|TRBV7-7|many
CASSLGSGGYQETQYF
TGTGCTAGCAGCTTAGGCTCCGGAGGTTACCAAGAGACCCAGTACTTC
>TRBJ2-3|NA|TRBV9|few
CASSLDGDYTDTQYF
TGTGCCAGCAGCCTAGACGGAGATTACACAGATACGCAGTATTTT
>TRBJ2-7|NA|TRBV20-1|once
CSAKSDEQYF
TGCAGTGCTAAAAGTGACGAGCAGTACTTC
>TRBJ2-3|NA|TRBV5-1|few
CASSIDSNGADTQYF
TGCGCCAGCAGCATCGACAGCAACGGAGCGGATACGCAGTATTTT
>TRBJ2-1|NA|TRBV20-1|once
CSAGDNEQFF
TGCAGTGCTGGAGACAATGAGCAGTTCTTC
>TRBJ1-4|NA|TRBV5-1|few
CASSLGMGTNEKLFF
TGCGCCAGCAGCTTGGGGATGGGAACTAATGAAAAACTGTTTTTT
>TRBJ1-2|NA|TRBV10-3|NA
CVISESGEPSNGYTF
TGTGTCATCAGTGAGTCGGGGGAACCTTCAAATGGCTACACCTTC